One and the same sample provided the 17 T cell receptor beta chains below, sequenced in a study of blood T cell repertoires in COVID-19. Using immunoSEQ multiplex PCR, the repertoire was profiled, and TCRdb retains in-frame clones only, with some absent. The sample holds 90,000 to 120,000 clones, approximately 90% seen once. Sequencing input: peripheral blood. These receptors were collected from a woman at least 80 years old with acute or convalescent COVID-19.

CDR3 protein: CASSFSGSPLHF. CDR3 nucleotides: TGTGCCAGCAGTTTCTCGGGTTCACCCCTCCACTTT. The gene calls are TRBV12-3 or TRBV12-4 and TRBJ1-6; D gene unclear. V was clipped by 3 bases and J by 9 bases, with 6 bases between them. CDR3 length: 12 amino acids.

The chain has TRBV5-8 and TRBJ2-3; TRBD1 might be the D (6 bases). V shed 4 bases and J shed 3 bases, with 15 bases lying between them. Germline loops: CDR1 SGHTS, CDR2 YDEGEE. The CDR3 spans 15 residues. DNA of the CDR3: TGTGCCAGCAGCGAAACAGGGTTTGCGACAGATACGCAGTATTTT. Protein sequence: CASSETGFATDTQYF. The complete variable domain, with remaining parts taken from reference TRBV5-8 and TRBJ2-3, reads EAGVTQSPTHLIKTRGQQATLRCSPISGHTSVYWYQQALGLGLQFLLWYDEGEERNRGNFPPRFSGRQFPNYSSELNVNALELEDSALYLCASSETGFATDTQYFGPGTRLTVL.

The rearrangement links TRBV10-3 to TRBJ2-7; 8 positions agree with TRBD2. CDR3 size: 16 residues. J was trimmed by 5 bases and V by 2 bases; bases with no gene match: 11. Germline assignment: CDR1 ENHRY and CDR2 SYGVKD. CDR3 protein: CAISETGTRSSHEQYF. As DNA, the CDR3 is TGTGCCATCAGTGAGACGGGGACTAGAAGTAGCCACGAGCAGTACTTC.

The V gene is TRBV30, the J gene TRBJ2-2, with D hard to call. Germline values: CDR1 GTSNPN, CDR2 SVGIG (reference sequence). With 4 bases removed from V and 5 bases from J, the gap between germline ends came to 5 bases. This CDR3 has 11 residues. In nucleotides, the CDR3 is TGTGCCTGGACAGTGACCGGGGAGCTGTTTTTT. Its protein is CAWTVTGELFF.

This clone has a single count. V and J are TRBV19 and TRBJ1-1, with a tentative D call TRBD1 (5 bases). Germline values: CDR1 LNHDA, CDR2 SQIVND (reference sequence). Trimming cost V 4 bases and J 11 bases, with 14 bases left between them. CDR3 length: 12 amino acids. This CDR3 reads CASSTRTRMAFF. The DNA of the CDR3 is TGTGCCAGTAGTACCCGGACAAGGATGGCTTTCTTT.

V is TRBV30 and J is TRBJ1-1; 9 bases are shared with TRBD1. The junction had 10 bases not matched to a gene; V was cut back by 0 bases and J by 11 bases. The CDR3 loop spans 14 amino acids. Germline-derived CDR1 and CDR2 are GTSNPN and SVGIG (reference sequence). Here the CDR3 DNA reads TGTGCCTGGAGTGTAATTGAGAGAGGACAGGGGGCTTTCTTT. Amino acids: CAWSVIERGQGAFF.

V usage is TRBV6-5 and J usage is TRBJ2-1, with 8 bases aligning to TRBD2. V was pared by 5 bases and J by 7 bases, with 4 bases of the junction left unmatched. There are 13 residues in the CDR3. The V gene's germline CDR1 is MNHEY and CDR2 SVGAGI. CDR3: CASSRTSWNEQFF. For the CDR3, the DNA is TGTGCCAGCAGTCGGACTAGCTGGAATGAGCAGTTCTTC.

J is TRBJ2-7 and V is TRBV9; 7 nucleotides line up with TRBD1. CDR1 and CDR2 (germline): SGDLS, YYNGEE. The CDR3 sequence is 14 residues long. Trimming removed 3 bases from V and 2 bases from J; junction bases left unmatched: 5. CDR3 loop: CASSETGSPYEQYF. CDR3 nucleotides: TGTGCCAGCAGCGAGACAGGGTCGCCCTACGAGCAGTACTTC.

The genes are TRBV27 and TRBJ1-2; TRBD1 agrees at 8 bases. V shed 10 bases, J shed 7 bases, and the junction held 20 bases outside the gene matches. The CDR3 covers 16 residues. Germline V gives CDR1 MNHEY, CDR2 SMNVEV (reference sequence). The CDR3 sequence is CATRPDRVIGSFGYTF. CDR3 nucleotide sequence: TGTGCCACCAGACCGGACAGGGTGATCGGGTCGTTTGGCTACACCTTC.

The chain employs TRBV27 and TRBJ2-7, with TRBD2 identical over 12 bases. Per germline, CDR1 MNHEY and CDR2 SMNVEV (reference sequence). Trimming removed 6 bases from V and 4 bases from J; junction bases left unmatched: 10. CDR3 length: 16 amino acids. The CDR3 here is CASSRTGLAGQYEQYF. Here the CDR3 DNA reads TGTGCCAGCAGCCGTACGGGACTAGCGGGTCAATACGAGCAGTACTTC.

CDR3 DNA sequence: TGTGCCATCAGGGCAGACTCCTACAATGAGCAGTTCTTC. Amino acids: CAIRADSYNEQFF. The V and J genes are TRBV10-3 and TRBJ2-1; D gene ambiguous. Between the trimmed V and J ends, which lost 6 bases and 0 bases, there was a span of 6 bases. This CDR3 is 13 amino acids long. Germline V gives CDR1 ENHRY, CDR2 SYGVKD.

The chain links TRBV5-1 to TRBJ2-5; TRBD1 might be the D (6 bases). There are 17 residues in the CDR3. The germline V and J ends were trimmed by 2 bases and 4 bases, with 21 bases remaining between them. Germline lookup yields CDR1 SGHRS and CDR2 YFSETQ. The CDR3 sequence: CASSFLPQGFSPETQYF. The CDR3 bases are TGCGCCAGCAGCTTTCTCCCACAGGGCTTTAGTCCAGAGACCCAGTACTTC.

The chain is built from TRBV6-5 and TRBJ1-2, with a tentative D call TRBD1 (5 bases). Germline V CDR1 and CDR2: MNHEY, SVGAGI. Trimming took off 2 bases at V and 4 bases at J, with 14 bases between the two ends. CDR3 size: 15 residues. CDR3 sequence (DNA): TGTGCCAGCAGTTACGGGTCGGGGGGGGTCTATGGCTACACCTTC. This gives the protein CASSYGSGGVYGYTF.

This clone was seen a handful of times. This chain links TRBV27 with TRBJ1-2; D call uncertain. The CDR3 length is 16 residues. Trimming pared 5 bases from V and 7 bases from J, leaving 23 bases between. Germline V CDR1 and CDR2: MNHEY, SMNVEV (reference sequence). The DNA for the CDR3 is TGTGCCAGCAGTCCCTTCTTAAAGACCGTATCGGGTGGCTACACCTTC. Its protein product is CASSPFLKTVSGGYTF.

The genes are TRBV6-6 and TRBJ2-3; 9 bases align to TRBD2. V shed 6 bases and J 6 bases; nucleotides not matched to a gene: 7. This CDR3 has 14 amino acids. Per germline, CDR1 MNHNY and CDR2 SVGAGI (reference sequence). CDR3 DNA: TGTGCCAGCAGGGGCGGGGGGGCCGCGGATACGCAGTATTTT. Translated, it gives CASRGGGAADTQYF.

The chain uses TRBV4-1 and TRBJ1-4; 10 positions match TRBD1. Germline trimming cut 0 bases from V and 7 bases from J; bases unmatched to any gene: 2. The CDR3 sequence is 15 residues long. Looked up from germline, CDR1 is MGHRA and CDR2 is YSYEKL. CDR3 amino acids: CASSQDGQGGEKLFF. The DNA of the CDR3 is TGCGCCAGCAGCCAAGATGGACAGGGGGGTGAAAAACTGTTTTTT.

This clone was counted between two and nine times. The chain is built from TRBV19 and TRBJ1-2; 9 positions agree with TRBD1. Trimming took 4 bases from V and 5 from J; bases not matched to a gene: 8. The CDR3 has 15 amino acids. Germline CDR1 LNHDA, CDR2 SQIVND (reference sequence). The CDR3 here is CASSKPTGGFYGYTF. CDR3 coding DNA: TGTGCCAGTAGTAAGCCGACAGGGGGTTTTTATGGCTACACCTTC.